The present T cell receptor beta chain was sequenced within a study of blood T cell repertoires in COVID-19. Libraries were prepared by immunoSEQ multiplex PCR; TCRdb keeps only in-frame clonotypes and omits some of them. The table has roughly 83,000 clones, roughly 82% seen once; the top ten hold 8%. This receptor was obtained from a man over 45 with active COVID-19. Sequenced sample: peripheral blood.

CDR3 bases: TGTGCCAGCAGCCAAGTTGTTGGCTGGAGTGGCTCTGGAAACACCATATATTTT. It codes for CASSQVVGWSGSGNTIYF. This sequence joins TRBV3-1 (or the pseudogene TRBV3-2) and TRBJ1-3; D is unclear. The CDR3 is 18 residues long. V lost 1 base and J lost 0, with 16 bases in between. Germline CDR1 is LGHDT and CDR2 is YNNKEL (reference sequence).